This is a list of T cell receptor beta chains from one sample in a study of blood T cell repertoires in COVID-19. The table came from immunoSEQ multiplex PCR; TCRdb's copy has only in-frame clones and leaves some out. The sample gives around 63,000 clones, roughly 86% of which show up once; roughly 6.6% is in the top ten. The sample comprised peripheral blood. The receptors were sampled from a man between 60 and 75 years old with acute or convalescent COVID-19. The CDR3 runs from the conserved cysteine through the conserved F or W. Part of the rows lack a size; the others show once, few, many or a class for expanded clones.

V,size,CDR3
TRBV5-6,-,CASFPGGGRYGYTF
TRBV7-6,-,CASSLRGGGGPRDTQYF
TRBV6-2/TRBV6-3,-,CASSLRQGAEGYTF
TRBV9,-,CASSVAVFGGAGGYTF
TRBV9,-,CASSTMTGKQGYTF
TRBV5-1,-,CASSLAFGQGYGYTF
TRBV7-2,-,CASSPTGGRNTIYF
TRBV2,-,CARGYTHSYEQYF
TRBV30,-,CAWSVRDSNQPQHF
TRBV23-1,-,CASSQRTPGQGRGGELFF
TRBV7-6,-,CASGTKTSGLRNEQFF
TRBV11-2,-,CASSSLAGGPGTYNEQFF
TRBV10-3,-,CAIRDRVSSEQYF
TRBV28,-,CASTASAEAFF
TRBV30,-,CAWSVIGGAGELFF
TRBV10-1,-,CASSDQGITEAFF
TRBV5-1,-,CASSKDGGVLNSPLHF
TRBV9,once,CASSAGQGSYNEQFF
TRBV6-2/TRBV6-3,few,CASSAPGDSNQPQHF
TRBV4-3,-,CASSQASSGQGATELFF
TRBV3-1/TRBV3-2,-,CASSQTSGGAKADTQYF
TRBV6-6,-,CASSYSTLALEETQYF
TRBV30,-,CAWSPRSTLNYGYTF
TRBV4-3,once,CASSQARGNTGELFF
TRBV19,-,CASGASESYGYTF